The 8 T cell receptor beta chains below come from one sample, sequenced in a study of blood T cell repertoires in COVID-19. The repertoire was sequenced with immunoSEQ multiplex PCR; TCRdb's copy has only in-frame clones and lacks some. The table lists around 450,000 clones, less than 95% of them singletons. Sequences were obtained from PBMCs or T cells enriched from blood (not recorded which). All receptors derive from a man in his late teens or twenties who had recovered from COVID-19.

The V call is TRBV12-3 or TRBV12-4, the J call TRBJ2-5; D is uncertain. With 3 bases removed from V and 5 bases from J, the gap between germline ends came to 10 bases. This CDR3 spans 13 amino acids. The CDR3 protein is CASSFRDMETQYF. The CDR3 DNA reads as TGTGCCAGCAGTTTTCGCGATATGGAGACCCAGTACTTC.

Only one count was recorded for this clone. This chain connects TRBV6-5 to TRBJ1-4; D is uncertain. The CDR3 sequence is 16 residues long. Germline CDR1 is MNHEY and CDR2 is SVGAGI. Between the trimmed V and J ends, which lost 0 bases and 0 bases, there was a span of 8 bases. The CDR3, as DNA: TGTGCCAGCAGTTACTCGAGGCGGACAACTAATGAAAAACTGTTTTTT. Protein: CASSYSRRTTNEKLFF.

The rearrangement links TRBV10-3 to TRBJ2-1; 11 nucleotides line up with TRBD2. CDR3 length equals 16 residues. Germline loops: CDR1 ENHRY, CDR2 SYGVKD. With V trimmed by 2 bases and J by 6 bases, 6 bases remained unmatched. The chain's CDR3 is CAISETLAGEFNEQFF. In DNA, the CDR3 is TGTGCCATCAGTGAGACACTAGCGGGAGAATTCAATGAGCAGTTCTTC.

This sequence joins TRBV11-2 and TRBJ1-5; no clear D gene. Between the trimmed V and J ends, which lost 4 bases and 2 bases, there was a span of 12 bases. The CDR3 runs to 15 residues. Germline-derived CDR1 and CDR2 are SGHAT and FQNNGV. CDR3 nucleotide sequence: TGTGCCAGCAGCTCCCTTGGGGAGGGCAATCAGCCCCAGCATTTT. Protein: CASSSLGEGNQPQHF. The entire variable domain, with the rest obtained from reference TRBV11-2 and TRBJ1-5, is as follows: EAGVAQSPRYKIIEKRQSVAFWCNPISGHATLYWYQQILGQGPKLLIQFQNNGVVDDSQLPKDRFSAERLKGVDSTLKIQPAKLEDSAVYLCASSSLGEGNQPQHFGDGTRLSIL.

The chain links TRBV19 to TRBJ1-2; D remains ambiguous. This CDR3 comprises 13 residues. The germline CDR1 and CDR2 sequences are LNHDA and SQIVND (reference sequence). V was pared by 6 bases and J by 4 bases, with 12 bases between. CDR3 amino acids: CASSLAGSYGYTF. Here the CDR3 DNA reads TGTGCCAGTAGCTTGGCGGGAAGCTATGGCTACACCTTC.

V is TRBV18 and J is TRBJ1-1, with 9 nucleotides matching TRBD1. CDR3 length: 13 residues. Germline CDR1 and CDR2: KGHSH and LQKENI. Trimming took 7 bases from V and 2 from J; bases not matched to a gene: 2. CDR3 DNA sequence: TGTGCCAGCTTACAGGGGGCCAACACTGAAGCTTTCTTT. Protein product: CASLQGANTEAFF.

The CDR3 region has the DNA TGTGCCAGCAGCTCCGAAGCCAATCAGCCCCAGCATTTT. It specifies CASSSEANQPQHF. The gene calls are TRBV9 and TRBJ1-5; no reliable D call. Germline V gene data show CDR1 as SGDLS and CDR2 as YYNGEE. The CDR3 has 13 residues. The V end was cut by 4 bases, the J end by 3 bases, with 8 bases between.

In this sample, this clone turned up a few times. This chain links TRBV3-1 (or the pseudogene TRBV3-2) with TRBJ1-2, with D maybe TRBD1 (5 bases). Between the trimmed V and J ends, which lost 3 bases and 4 bases, there was a span of 15 bases. Germline V lookup: CDR1 LGHDT, CDR2 YNNKEL (reference sequence). The CDR3 totals 15 residues. CDR3 loop: CASSQRGTDIYGYTF. The CDR3 coding sequence is TGTGCCAGCAGCCAGAGAGGGACTGACATCTATGGCTACACCTTC.